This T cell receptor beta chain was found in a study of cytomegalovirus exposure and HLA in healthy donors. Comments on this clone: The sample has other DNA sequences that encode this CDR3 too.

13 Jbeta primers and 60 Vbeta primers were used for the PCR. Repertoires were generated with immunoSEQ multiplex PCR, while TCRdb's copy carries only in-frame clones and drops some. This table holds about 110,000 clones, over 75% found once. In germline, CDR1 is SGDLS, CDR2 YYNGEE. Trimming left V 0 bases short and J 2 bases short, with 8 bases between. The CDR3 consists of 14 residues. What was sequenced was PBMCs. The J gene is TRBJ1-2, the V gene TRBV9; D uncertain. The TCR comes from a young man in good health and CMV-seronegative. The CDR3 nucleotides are TGTGCCAGCAGCGTAGGGGGAGGGAACTATGGCTACACCTTC. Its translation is CASSVGGGNYGYTF.